This T cell receptor beta chain comes out of a study of cytomegalovirus exposure and HLA in healthy donors. V was clipped by 3 bases and J by 0 bases, with 6 bases between them. The CDR3 contains 14 residues. CDR1 is SGHRS and CDR2 is YFSETQ in the germline V gene. This table comes from immunoSEQ multiplex PCR, and its TCRdb copy is limited to in-frame clones, with some not included. The sample yields 300,000 to 400,000 clones, just over 85% seen once. In the case of this clone: Antigen unknown.

The study, taken as a whole, reports: Reports indicated that the classifier achieved high specificity and sensitivity in diagnosing cytomegalovirus status. According to a subsequent analysis, TCR clusters identified in the first cohort showed a tendency to co-occur across the roughly 130 validation repertoires.

The chain combines TRBV5-1 with TRBJ1-4; unclear D gene. This TCR was sampled from a woman under 30 in good health and CMV-seronegative. Source material: PBMCs. Here the CDR3 reads CASSYYSTNEKLFF. CDR3 nucleotides: TGCGCCAGCAGCTATTATTCAACTAATGAAAAACTGTTTTTT.